The present entry profiles one TCR beta chain with its context. No antigen is known for it. The data were obtained in a study of T cell responses to AZD1222 COVID-19 vaccine. Overall study findings and caveats: Nearly half of spike-specific TCRs reportedly target unmutated variant regions. Spike-spanning, vaccine-associated CD4 TCRs were dominant at 160-218 and 743-854. Baseline testing showed seropositivity in only a handful of AZD1222 recipients. Donors were mostly white British, more females; clonal diversity possibly underestimated.

The CDR3 loop spans 16 amino acids. Germline V gene lookup returns CDR1 SGHNT and CDR2 YENEEA. V was clipped by 0 bases and J by 3 bases; unmatched bases: 6. Sequencing was performed with immunoSEQ multiplex PCR; in TCRdb, only in-frame clones are kept and a portion is missing. The sample consists of 120,000 to 150,000 clones, around 88% of them appearing once. This sequence joins TRBV11-3 and TRBJ2-7; the match to TRBD1 covers 9 bases. Sequences were derived from peripheral blood, sampled on day 0 of AZD1222 vaccination. The TCR originated in an adult in good health. In nucleotides, the CDR3 is TGTGCCAGCAGCTTAGAGATGGGGACAGGGAACTACGAGCAGTACTTC. Its translation is CASSLEMGTGNYEQYF. The full variable domain, its missing parts supplied by reference TRBV11-3 and TRBJ2-7, is EAGVVQSPRYKIIEKKQPVAFWCNPISGHNTLYWYLQNLGQGPELLIRYENEEAVDDSQLPKDRFSAERLKGVDSTLKIQPAELGDSAVYLCASSLEMGTGNYEQYFGPGTRLTVT.